The next 6 T cell receptor beta chains were all read from a single sample in a study of graft-versus-host responses after intestinal transplantation. CFSE-labeled responder cells (around 200,000) were plated with around 200,000 irradiated, violet-dye-labeled stimulator cells. Generated by immunoSEQ multiplex PCR, the TCRdb table keeps only in-frame clones and is missing some. The sample shows just over 20,000 clones, about 43% of them seen only once. Sequencing was performed on alloreactive CD8+ T cells from a mixed lymphocyte reaction culture, taken before intestinal transplant. The sample's subset: CFSE-low proliferating T cells sorted from approximately six-day pre-transplant mixed lymphocyte reaction (GvH or HvG direction). These receptors originate from a human patient who received an intestinal transplant.

The chain couples TRBV19 to TRBJ2-7; 7 bases fit TRBD2. The junction had 11 bases not matched to a gene; V was cut back by 7 bases and J by 2 bases. This CDR3 contains 15 residues. Germline-derived CDR1 and CDR2 are LNHDA and SQIVND (reference sequence). The CDR3 coding sequence is TGTGCCAGTAAGACTGCGGCTAGCGGAACCTACGAGCAGTACTTC. It specifies CASKTAASGTYEQYF.

This rearrangement joins TRBV18 to TRBJ2-2; 9 bases align to TRBD2. This CDR3 has 16 amino acids. V was clipped by 3 bases and J by 6 bases; unmatched bases: 8. Germline CDR1 is KGHSH and CDR2 is LQKENI. The CDR3 region is CASSPLAGGRAGELFF. The DNA for the CDR3 is TGTGCCAGCTCACCTCTTGCGGGAGGGCGCGCCGGGGAGCTGTTTTTT.

V gene TRBV2 combines with J gene TRBJ2-7; TRBD2 aligns across 10 bases. Per the germline V gene, CDR1 is SNHLY and CDR2 is FYNNEI. Trimming at V came to 6 bases and at J to 7 bases, leaving 15 bases not matched to a gene. This CDR3 is built from 16 residues. DNA of the CDR3: TGTGCCAGCAGCGCAGCCAAAGCGGGAGGGCCGCGAGAGCAGTACTTC. Its translation: CASSAAKAGGPREQYF.

This clone qualifies as medium-sized. This chain joins TRBV5-1 and TRBJ1-4; D is possibly TRBD1 (6 bases). The CDR3 sequence is 13 residues long. Trimming shortened V by 4 bases and J by 7 bases, and 11 bases separated the two germline ends. The V gene's germline CDR1 is SGHRS and CDR2 YFSETQ. The CDR3 loop reads CASSPSTGEKLFF. The CDR3 region has the DNA TGCGCCAGCAGCCCATCGACAGGTGAAAAACTGTTTTTT.

The chain employs TRBV18 and TRBJ1-2, with 7 bases that match TRBD1. Germline CDR1 and CDR2: KGHSH and LQKENI. The CDR3 spans 14 residues. V lost 1 base, J lost 2 bases, and 1 base stayed unmatched. CDR3 in amino acids: CASSPRTGNYGYTF. The CDR3 DNA is TGTGCCAGCTCACCACGGACAGGAAACTATGGCTACACCTTC.

The chain has TRBV5-5 and TRBJ1-1; D possibly corresponds to TRBD1 (5 bases). This CDR3 has 14 residues. Germline CDR1 SGHKS, CDR2 YYEKEE (reference sequence). Trimming cost V 3 bases and J 0 bases, with 9 bases left between them. DNA for the CDR3: TGTGCCAGCAGCTACGACAGAGTGAACACTGAAGCTTTCTTT. Its protein is CASSYDRVNTEAFF. Drawing the rest from reference TRBV5-5 and TRBJ1-1, the complete variable domain is DAGVTQSPTHLIKTRGQQVTLRCSPISGHKSVSWYQQVLGQGPQFIFQYYEKEERGRGNFPDRFSARQFPNYSSELNVNALLLGDSALYLCASSYDRVNTEAFFGQGTRLTVV.